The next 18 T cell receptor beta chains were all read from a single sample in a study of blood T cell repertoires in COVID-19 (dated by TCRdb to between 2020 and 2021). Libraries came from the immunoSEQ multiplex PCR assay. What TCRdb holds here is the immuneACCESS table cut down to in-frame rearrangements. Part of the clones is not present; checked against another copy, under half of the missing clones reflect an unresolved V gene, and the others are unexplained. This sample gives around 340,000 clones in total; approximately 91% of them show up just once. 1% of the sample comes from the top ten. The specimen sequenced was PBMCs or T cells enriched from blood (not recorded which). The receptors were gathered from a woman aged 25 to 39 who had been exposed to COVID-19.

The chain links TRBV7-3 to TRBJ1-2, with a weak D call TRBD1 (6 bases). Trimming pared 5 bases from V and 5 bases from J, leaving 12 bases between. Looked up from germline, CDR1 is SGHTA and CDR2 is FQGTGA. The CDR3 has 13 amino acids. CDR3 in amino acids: CASSGPTGYGYTF. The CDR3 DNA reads TGTGCCAGCAGCGGACCGACAGGTTATGGCTACACCTTC.

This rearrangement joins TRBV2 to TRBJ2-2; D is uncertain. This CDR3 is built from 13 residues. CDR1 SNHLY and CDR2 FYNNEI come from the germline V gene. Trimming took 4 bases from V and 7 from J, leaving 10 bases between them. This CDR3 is CASSGLDLGELFF. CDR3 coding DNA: TGTGCCAGCAGTGGCTTAGATCTCGGGGAGCTGTTTTTT.

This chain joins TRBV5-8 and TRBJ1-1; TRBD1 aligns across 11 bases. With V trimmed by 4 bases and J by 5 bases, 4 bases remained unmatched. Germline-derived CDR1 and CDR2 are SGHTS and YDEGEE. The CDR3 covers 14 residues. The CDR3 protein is CASSGGTGGTEAFF. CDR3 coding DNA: TGTGCCAGCAGCGGAGGGACAGGGGGTACTGAAGCTTTCTTT.

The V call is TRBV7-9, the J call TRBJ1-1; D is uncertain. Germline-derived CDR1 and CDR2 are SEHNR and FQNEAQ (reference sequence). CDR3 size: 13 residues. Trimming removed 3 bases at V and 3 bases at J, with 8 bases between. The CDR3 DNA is TGTGCCAGCAGCTTTAGCGGGGACACTGAAGCTTTCTTT. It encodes CASSFSGDTEAFF.

The DNA for the CDR3 is TGTGCCTGGAGTGTATTGCGGACAGGGGGCGGGGGCTACACCTTC. It encodes CAWSVLRTGGGGYTF. The chain links TRBV30 to TRBJ1-2; TRBD1 matches 11 bases. CDR1 and CDR2 (germline): GTSNPN, SVGIG (reference sequence). The CDR3 consists of 15 residues. Losses at the gene ends were 0 bases for V and 8 bases for J; bases not matched to a gene: 8.

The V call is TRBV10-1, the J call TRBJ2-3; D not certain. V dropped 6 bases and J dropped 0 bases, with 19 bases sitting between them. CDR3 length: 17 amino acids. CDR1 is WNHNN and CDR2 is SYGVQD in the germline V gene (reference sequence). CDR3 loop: CASSRGVTPSSTDTQYF. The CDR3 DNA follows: TGCGCCAGCAGCCGAGGAGTTACTCCTTCTAGCACAGATACGCAGTATTTT.

This CDR3 is CASSEGQGGGYTF. The CDR3 DNA is TGTGCCAGCAGTGAGGGACAGGGAGGCGGGTACACCTTC. The chain joins TRBV6-4 to TRBJ1-2, with 9 nucleotides matching TRBD1. The V segment lost 3 bases and the J segment 11 bases; nucleotides outside the gene matches: 7. Germline V gene data show CDR1 as MRHNA and CDR2 as SNTAGT. This CDR3 comprises 13 residues.

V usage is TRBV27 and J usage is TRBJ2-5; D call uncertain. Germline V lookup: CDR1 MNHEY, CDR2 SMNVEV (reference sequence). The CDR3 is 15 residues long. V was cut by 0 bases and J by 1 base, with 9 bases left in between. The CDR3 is CASSLSLATQETQYF. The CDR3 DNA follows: TGTGCCAGCAGTTTATCGTTGGCCACCCAAGAGACCCAGTACTTC.

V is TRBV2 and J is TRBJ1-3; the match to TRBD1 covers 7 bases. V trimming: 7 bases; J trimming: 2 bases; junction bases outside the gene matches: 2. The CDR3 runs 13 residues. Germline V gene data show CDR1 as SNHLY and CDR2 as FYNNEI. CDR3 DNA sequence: TGTGCCAGCAACACAGGGGCTGGAAACACCATATATTTT. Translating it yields CASNTGAGNTIYF.

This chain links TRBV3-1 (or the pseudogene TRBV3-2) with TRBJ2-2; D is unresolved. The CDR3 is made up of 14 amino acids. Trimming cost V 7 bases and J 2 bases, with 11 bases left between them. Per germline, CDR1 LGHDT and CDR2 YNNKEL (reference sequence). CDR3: CASTSAVNTGELFF. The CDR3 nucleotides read TGTGCCAGCACCTCCGCAGTAAACACCGGGGAGCTGTTTTTT.

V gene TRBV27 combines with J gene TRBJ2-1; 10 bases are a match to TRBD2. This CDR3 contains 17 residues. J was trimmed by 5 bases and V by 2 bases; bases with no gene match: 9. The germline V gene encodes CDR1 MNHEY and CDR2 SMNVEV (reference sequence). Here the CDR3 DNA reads TGTGCCAGCAGTTTAATCTGGACTAGCGGTGGCCACAATGAGCAGTTCTTC. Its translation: CASSLIWTSGGHNEQFF.

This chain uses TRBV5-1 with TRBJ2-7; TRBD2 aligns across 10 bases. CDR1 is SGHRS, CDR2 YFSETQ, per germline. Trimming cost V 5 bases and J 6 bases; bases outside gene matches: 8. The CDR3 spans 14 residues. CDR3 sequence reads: CASSQAGGPVEQYF. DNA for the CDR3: TGCGCCAGCAGTCAAGCGGGAGGGCCGGTCGAGCAGTACTTC.

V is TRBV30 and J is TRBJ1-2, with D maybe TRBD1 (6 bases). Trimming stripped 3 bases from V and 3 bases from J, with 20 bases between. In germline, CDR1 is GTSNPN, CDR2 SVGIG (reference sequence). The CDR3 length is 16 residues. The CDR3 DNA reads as TGTGCCTGGAGCACGTTCGGGGGGGCGAGGCACTATGGCTACACCTTC. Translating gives CAWSTFGGARHYGYTF.

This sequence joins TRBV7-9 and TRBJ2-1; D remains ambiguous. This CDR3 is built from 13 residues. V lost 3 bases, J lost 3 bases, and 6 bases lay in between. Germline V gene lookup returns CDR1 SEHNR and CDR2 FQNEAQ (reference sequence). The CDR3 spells CASSLFNYNEQFF. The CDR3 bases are TGTGCCAGCAGCTTGTTCAACTACAATGAGCAGTTCTTC. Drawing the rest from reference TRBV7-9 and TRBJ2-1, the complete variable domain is DTGVSQNPRHKITKRGQNVTFRCDPISEHNRLYWYRQTLGQGPEFLTYFQNEAQLEKSRLLSDRFSAERPKGSFSTLEIQRTEQGDSAMYLCASSLFNYNEQFFGPGTRLTVL.

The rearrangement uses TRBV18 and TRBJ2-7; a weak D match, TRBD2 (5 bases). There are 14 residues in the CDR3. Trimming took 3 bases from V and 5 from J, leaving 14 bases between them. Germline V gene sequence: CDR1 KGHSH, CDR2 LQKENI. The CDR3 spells CASSPNRGRDEQYF. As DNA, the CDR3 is TGTGCCAGCTCACCGAACCGGGGTAGGGACGAGCAGTACTTC.

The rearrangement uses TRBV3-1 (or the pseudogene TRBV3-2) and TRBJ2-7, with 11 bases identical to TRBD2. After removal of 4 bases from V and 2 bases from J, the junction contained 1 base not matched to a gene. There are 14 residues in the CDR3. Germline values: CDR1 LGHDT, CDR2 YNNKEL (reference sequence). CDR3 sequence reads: CASSLGLAAYEQYF. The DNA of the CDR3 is TGTGCCAGCAGCCTGGGACTAGCGGCCTACGAGCAGTACTTC.

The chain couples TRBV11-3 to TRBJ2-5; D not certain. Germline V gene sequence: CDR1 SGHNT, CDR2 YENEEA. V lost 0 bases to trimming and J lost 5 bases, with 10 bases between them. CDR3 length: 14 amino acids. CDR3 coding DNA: TGTGCCAGCAGCTTAGATCGGGTTGGGGAGACCCAGTACTTC. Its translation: CASSLDRVGETQYF.

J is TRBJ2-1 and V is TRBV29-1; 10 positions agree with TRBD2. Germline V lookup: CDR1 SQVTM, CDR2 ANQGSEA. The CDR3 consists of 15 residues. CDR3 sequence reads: CTLAPSGRDIGEQFF. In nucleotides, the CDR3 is TGCACCCTCGCCCCGAGCGGGAGGGATATTGGTGAGCAGTTCTTC.